This TCR beta chain was captured by sequencing in a study of blood T cell repertoires in COVID-19. As for the study in general: Sources were T cells, B-cell-depleted T cells, or PBMCs; the material itself was cDNA or gDNA.

As processed by the authors: Nucleated cell number was recorded as an estimate derived from reference gene primer amplification. Sequencing was performed with immunoSEQ multiplex PCR; in TCRdb, only in-frame clones are kept and a portion is missing. V and J calls and clone size are copied from that table; D and trimming were computed from the DNA. The sample includes around 320,000 clones, about 90% seen only once; the top ten take approximately 2.9%. Participants were aged about 18 to 89 years from approximately 23 US areas. Participants had their cohort set by participant-reported clinical history. This CDR3 spans 12 amino acids. V was trimmed by 6 bases and J by 5 bases, leaving 10 bases between them. Germline lookup yields CDR1 MDHEN and CDR2 SYDVKM.

The chain is built from TRBV28 and TRBJ2-5, with a tentative D call TRBD2 (5 bases). The TCR sequence derives from a woman in her 50s who had been exposed to COVID-19. Sequenced sample: PBMCs or T cells enriched from blood (not recorded which). CDR3 amino acids: CASRSRRETQYF. In DNA form, the CDR3 reads TGTGCCAGCAGATCCCGGAGGGAGACCCAGTACTTC.